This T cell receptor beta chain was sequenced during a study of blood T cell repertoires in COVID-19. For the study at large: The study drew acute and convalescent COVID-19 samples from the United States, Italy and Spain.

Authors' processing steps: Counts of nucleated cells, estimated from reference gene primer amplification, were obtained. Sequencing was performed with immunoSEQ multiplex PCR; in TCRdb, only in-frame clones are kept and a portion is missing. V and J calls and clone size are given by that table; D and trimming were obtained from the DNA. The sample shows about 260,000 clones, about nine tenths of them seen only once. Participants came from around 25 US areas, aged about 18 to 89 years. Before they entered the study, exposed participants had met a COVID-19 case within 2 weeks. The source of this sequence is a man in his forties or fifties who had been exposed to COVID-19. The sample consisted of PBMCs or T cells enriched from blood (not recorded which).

Here the CDR3 DNA reads TGCGCCAGCAGCCCAACGGACAGAAACTATGGCTACACCTTC. It is translated as CASSPTDRNYGYTF. The J gene is TRBJ1-2, the V gene TRBV5-1; TRBD1 might be the D (6 bases). CDR3 length: 14 amino acids. The germline V gene has CDR1 SGHRS and CDR2 YFSETQ. The ends were cut back, 4 bases at V and 2 bases at J, with 12 bases in the middle.